This TCR beta chain was recovered during a study of blood T cell repertoires in COVID-19. TCRdb keeps only in-frame clones here, not all; method: immunoSEQ multiplex PCR. The sample contains approximately 300,000 clones, around 89% of which appear only once. The specimen sequenced was peripheral blood. The receptor was isolated from a man between 35 and 55 years old with acute or convalescent COVID-19.

The CDR3 nucleotides read TGTGCCAGCAGCCCCGGGACAGTCGGTCAGCCCCAGCATTTT. This sequence encodes CASSPGTVGQPQHF. The genes are TRBV4-2 and TRBJ1-5, with 7 bases aligning to TRBD1. V trimming: 4 bases; J trimming: 6 bases; junction bases outside the gene matches: 6. This CDR3 has 14 amino acids. CDR1 and CDR2 from the germline V gene are LGHNA and YNFKEQ.